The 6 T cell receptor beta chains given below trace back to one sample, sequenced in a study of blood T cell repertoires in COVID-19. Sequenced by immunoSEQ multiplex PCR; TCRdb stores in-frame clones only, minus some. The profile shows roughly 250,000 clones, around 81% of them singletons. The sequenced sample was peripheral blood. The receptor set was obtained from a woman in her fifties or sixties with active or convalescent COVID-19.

CDR3 protein: CASSLQGGGTEAFF. The DNA for the CDR3 is TGTGCCAGCAGTCTTCAGGGAGGGGGCACTGAAGCTTTCTTT. The V gene is TRBV6-5, the J gene TRBJ1-1, with TRBD1 as a possible D gene (6 bases). The CDR3 runs 14 residues. Germline CDR1 and CDR2: MNHEY and SVGAGI. V lost 5 bases to trimming and J lost 4 bases, with 14 bases between them.

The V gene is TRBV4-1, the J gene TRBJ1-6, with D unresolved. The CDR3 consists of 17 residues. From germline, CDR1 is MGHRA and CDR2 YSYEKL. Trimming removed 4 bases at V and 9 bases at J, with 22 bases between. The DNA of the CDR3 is TGCGCCAGCAGCCGCGGATTTGGCCCTTCCTTAGGTTCACCCCTCCACTTT. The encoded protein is CASSRGFGPSLGSPLHF.

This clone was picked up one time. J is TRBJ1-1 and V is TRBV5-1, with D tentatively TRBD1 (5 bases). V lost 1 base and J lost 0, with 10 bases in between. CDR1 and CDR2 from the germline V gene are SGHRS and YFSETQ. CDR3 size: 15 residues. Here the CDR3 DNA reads TGCGCCAGCAGCTTGAACAGGTTGATGAACACTGAAGCTTTCTTT. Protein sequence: CASSLNRLMNTEAFF.

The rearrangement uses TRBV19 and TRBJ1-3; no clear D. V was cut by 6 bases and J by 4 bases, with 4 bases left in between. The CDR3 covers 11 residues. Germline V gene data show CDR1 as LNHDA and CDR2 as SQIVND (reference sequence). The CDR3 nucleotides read TGTGCCAGTAGGAGAGGAAACACCATATATTTT. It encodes CASRRGNTIYF.

The CDR3 loop reads CASSPVSLRTGVSDTQYF. The DNA of the CDR3 is TGTGCCAGCTCACCAGTTTCGCTTCGGACAGGGGTATCAGATACGCAGTATTTT. The chain joins TRBV18 to TRBJ2-3, with 9 bases fitting TRBD1. V lost 2 bases to trimming and J lost 4 bases; unmatched junction nucleotides: 13. Germline V gives CDR1 KGHSH, CDR2 LQKENI. There are 18 residues in the CDR3.

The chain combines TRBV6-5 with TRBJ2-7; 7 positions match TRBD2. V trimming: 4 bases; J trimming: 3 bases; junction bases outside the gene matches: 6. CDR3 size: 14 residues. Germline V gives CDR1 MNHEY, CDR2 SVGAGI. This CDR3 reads CASSSGGIVYEQYF. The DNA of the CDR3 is TGTGCCAGCAGTTCGGGGGGAATAGTCTACGAGCAGTACTTC.